This entry lists 23 T cell receptor beta chains sequenced from one sample in a study of T cells expressing NK-cell markers. TCRdb re-called the 5' RACE reads, yielding one record per CDR3 amino acid sequence without DNA. The data include hundreds of thousands of distinct CDR3 sequences; the top ten clones carry roughly 4.2%. The sequencing input was blood T cells: a sorted CD56 or NKG2C T cell subset, CD4+ or CD8+ T cells, or bulk PBMC T cells (not recorded which). The source is a woman aged 18-70 years in good health.

The chain carries TRBV5-1 and TRBJ1-1. The germline gives CDR1 SGHRS, CDR2 YFSETQ. The CDR3 has 13 residues. CDR3 residues: CASSFTRDTEAFF.

The chain joins TRBV15 to TRBJ1-5. The CDR3 has 14 amino acids. CDR1 and CDR2 (germline): LNHNV, YYDKDF (reference sequence). The CDR3 here is CAPLGKSGNQPQHF.

The chain recombines TRBV28 with TRBJ2-1; TCRdb calls TRBD1, which cannot be checked without DNA. From germline, CDR1 is MDHEN and CDR2 SYDVKM. CDR3 length equals 16 residues. CDR3 sequence: CASSLPLGQGSNEQFF.

This chain joins TRBV6-2 or TRBV6-3 and TRBJ2-3. CDR3 size: 17 residues. Germline V gene lookup returns CDR1 MNHEY and CDR2 SVGEGT. The CDR3: CASISRVQLKLSDTQYF.

The rearrangement joins TRBV7-2 to TRBJ2-1; absent DNA, TCRdb's TRBD2 call cannot be checked. CDR1 and CDR2 from the germline V gene are SGHTA and FQGNSA. The CDR3 is 15 amino acids. The CDR3 region is CASTTRTSGIDEQFF. The full variable domain, with the rest looked up from reference TRBV7-2 and TRBJ2-1, is GAGVSQSPSNKVTEKGKDVELRCDPISGHTALYWYRQSLGQGLEFLIYFQGNSAPDKSGLPSDRFSAERTGGSVSTLTIQRTQQEDSAVYLCASTTRTSGIDEQFFGPGTRLTVL.

The chain employs TRBV7-9 and TRBJ2-7; TCRdb selects TRBD1, and the lack of DNA leaves this call unchecked. In germline, CDR1 is SEHNR, CDR2 FQNEAQ (reference sequence). This CDR3 spans 15 amino acids. This CDR3 reads CASSLLGQVGYEQYF.

The chain employs TRBV10-3 and TRBJ2-2; the D call from TCRdb, TRBD1, cannot be confirmed without DNA. From germline, CDR1 is ENHRY and CDR2 SYGVKD. This CDR3 contains 16 residues. CDR3 residues: CAISGGTESDTGELFF.

This chain joins TRBV20-1 and TRBJ2-1; TCRdb indicates TRBD1, and absent DNA this call remains unverified. Germline V gene lookup returns CDR1 DFQATT and CDR2 SNEGSKA (reference sequence). This CDR3 is built from 13 residues. CDR3 loop: CSAMAPVVNEQFF.

The J gene is TRBJ2-1, the V gene TRBV11-2; TCRdb's assignment of TRBD2 cannot be checked, as there is no DNA. The V gene's germline CDR1 is SGHAT and CDR2 FQNNGV. The CDR3 spans 13 residues. CDR3 sequence: CASTGLWSNEQFF. Looking up the rest from reference TRBV11-2 and TRBJ2-1 gives the full variable domain: EAGVAQSPRYKIIEKRQSVAFWCNPISGHATLYWYQQILGQGPKLLIQFQNNGVVDDSQLPKDRFSAERLKGVDSTLKIQPAKLEDSAVYLCASTGLWSNEQFFGPGTRLTVL.

The chain couples TRBV12-3 or TRBV12-4 to TRBJ2-4; TCRdb outputs TRBD2, but without DNA this stays unchecked. The CDR3 length is 17 residues. The CDR3 is CASSFLMGAVAKNIQYF.

The chain couples TRBV20-1 to TRBJ2-7; TCRdb reports TRBD2, a call that lacks DNA to check it against. CDR1 and CDR2 from the germline V gene are DFQATT and SNEGSKA (reference sequence). This CDR3 is 16 amino acids long. This CDR3 reads CSARKPTSGRAYEQYF.

The chain uses TRBV12-3 or TRBV12-4 and TRBJ1-1; TCRdb picks TRBD1, but there is no DNA to check that call. The CDR3 is made up of 16 amino acids. CDR3 loop: CASSHDRGQSNTEAFF.

The V and J genes are TRBV7-6 and TRBJ2-3; without DNA, the TCRdb call of TRBD2 cannot be checked. This CDR3 has 17 amino acids. CDR1 and CDR2 (germline): SGHVS, FNYEAQ. This CDR3 reads CASSSLGLAGYNDTQYF.

This chain connects TRBV20-1 to TRBJ2-1. Germline V gene lookup returns CDR1 DFQATT and CDR2 SNEGSKA (reference sequence). The CDR3 contains 14 residues. This chain's CDR3 is CSARVSSGHNEQFF.

This sequence joins TRBV3-1 and TRBJ2-3. The CDR3 covers 14 residues. Germline CDR1 reads LGHDT; CDR2 reads YNNKEL (reference sequence). The chain's CDR3 is CASREGGYTDTQYF.

The rearrangement links TRBV7-3 to TRBJ1-5; the TCRdb call, TRBD1, lacks DNA for checking. From germline, CDR1 is SGHTA and CDR2 FQGTGA. The CDR3 covers 17 residues. The CDR3 spells CASSLIPLGMGNQPQHF.

The chain is built from TRBV6-2 or TRBV6-3 and TRBJ2-7. The V gene's germline CDR1 is MNHEY and CDR2 SVGEGT. The CDR3 is made up of 14 amino acids. The CDR3 loop is CASSYAGGSYEQYF.

This chain uses TRBV27 with TRBJ1-6; the TCRdb D gene call, TRBD1, has no DNA to confirm it. The CDR3 contains 13 residues. Germline CDR1 MNHEY, CDR2 SMNVEV (reference sequence). CDR3 amino acids: CASSWDNNSPLHF.

The chain links TRBV5-6 to TRBJ1-6. The CDR3 is 15 residues long. Per the germline V gene, CDR1 is SGHDT and CDR2 is YYEEEE. This CDR3 reads CASSLGRIYNSPLHF.

The chain has TRBV6-6 and TRBJ2-3. The CDR3 length is 13 residues. Germline V gene data show CDR1 as MNHNY and CDR2 as SVGAGI (reference sequence). The CDR3 loop is CASSLYSADTQYF.

The chain employs TRBV10-3 and TRBJ1-5; the TRBD1 assignment by TCRdb is unverifiable without DNA. This CDR3 is built from 16 residues. Germline CDR1 ENHRY, CDR2 SYGVKD. This CDR3 reads CAISEAQGGGNQPQHF.

The chain joins TRBV7-2 to TRBJ1-5; with no DNA, the TCRdb D assignment of TRBD1 cannot be verified. This CDR3 spans 14 amino acids. Looked up from germline, CDR1 is SGHTA and CDR2 is FQGNSA. The CDR3 reads CASSSDRGDQPQHF.

V is TRBV28 and J is TRBJ1-6. The CDR3 sequence is 13 residues long. Germline values: CDR1 MDHEN, CDR2 SYDVKM. The CDR3 protein is CASRPERNSPLHF.